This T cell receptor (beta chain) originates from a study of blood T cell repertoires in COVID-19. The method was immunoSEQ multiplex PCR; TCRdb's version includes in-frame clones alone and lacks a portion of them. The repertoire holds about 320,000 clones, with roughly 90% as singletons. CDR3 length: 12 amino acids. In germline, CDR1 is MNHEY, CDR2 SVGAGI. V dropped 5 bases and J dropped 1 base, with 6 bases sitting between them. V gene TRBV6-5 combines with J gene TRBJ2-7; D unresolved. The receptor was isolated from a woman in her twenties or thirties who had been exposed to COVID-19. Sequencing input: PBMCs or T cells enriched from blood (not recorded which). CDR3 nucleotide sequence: TGTGCCAGCAGTACCGGTTCCTACGAGCAGTACTTC. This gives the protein CASSTGSYEQYF.